Shown below are 4 T cell receptor beta chains from a single sample sequenced in a study of T cells in Graves' hyperthyroidism and ophthalmopathy. What was amplified from RNA transcripts were TCR beta CDR3 regions. An initial round of RT-PCR targeting the TCR CDR3 relied on the HTBI primer set. TCRdb processed the multiplex PCR reads anew with MiXCR; each CDR3 protein has one entry. The sample consists of some 570,000 distinct CDR3 sequences, about 14% of them appearing once. The sample comprised blood. These receptors were collected from a woman aged 18-30 years with Graves' ophthalmopathy.

The gene calls are TRBV19 and TRBJ1-3; tentatively, D is TRBD1 (5 bases). The ends were cut back, 3 bases at V and 4 bases at J, with 10 bases in the middle. The germline gives CDR1 LNHDA, CDR2 SQIVND (reference sequence). The length of the CDR3 is 14 residues. In nucleotides, the CDR3 is TGTGCCAGTAGTATTCTGACAGAAGGAAACACCATATATTTT. The encoded protein is CASSILTEGNTIYF. Together with reference TRBV19 and TRBJ1-3, the CDR3 gives the full variable domain: DGGITQSPKYLFRKEGQNVTLSCEQNLNHDAMYWYRQDPGQGLRLIYYSQIVNDFQKGDIAEGYSVSREKKESFPLTVTSAQKNPTAFYLCASSILTEGNTIYFGEGSWLTVV.

This clonotype showed up many times. DNA of the CDR3: TGCAGTGCTCACCACTCTAGTAGACCCACGTTTGAGCAGTTCTTC. Translating it yields CSAHHSSRPTFEQFF. The chain combines TRBV20-1 with TRBJ2-1; unclear D gene. Trimming cost V 5 bases and J 9 bases, with 23 bases left between them. Germline lookup yields CDR1 DFQATT and CDR2 SNEGSKA (reference sequence). The CDR3 consists of 15 residues.

J is TRBJ1-2 and V is TRBV30; the match to TRBD1 covers 10 bases. Germline V gives CDR1 GTSNPN, CDR2 SVGIG (reference sequence). This CDR3 region has 13 residues. Trimming took 3 bases from V and 7 from J; bases not matched to a gene: 5. The CDR3 sequence is CAWSPGTGVGYTF. The CDR3 coding sequence is TGTGCCTGGAGCCCAGGGACAGGGGTTGGCTACACCTTC.

This clonotype was seen only a few times. The gene calls are TRBV9 and TRBJ1-1, with D possibly TRBD1 on 6 matching bases. Germline V lookup: CDR1 SGDLS, CDR2 YYNGEE. V lost 3 bases and J 4 bases, leaving 16 bases between the germline ends. The CDR3 runs 15 residues. The CDR3 sequence is CASSASGGQGTEAFF. CDR3 sequence (DNA): TGTGCCAGCAGCGCCTCTGGGGGGCAGGGCACTGAAGCTTTCTTT.